These T cell receptor beta chains were read from a single sample in a study of blood T cell repertoires in COVID-19. Libraries were prepared by immunoSEQ multiplex PCR; TCRdb keeps only in-frame clonotypes and omits some of them. The table has some 240,000 clones, 75% to 90% seen once. The sequenced sample was peripheral blood. The receptors were gathered from a woman in her sixties or seventies with COVID-19, enrolled during active disease. Each CDR3 is given without its conserved first and last residue.

>TRBV4-3|TRBJ2-5
ASSQDHRPQETQY
>TRBV2|TRBJ1-3
ASGQTGNTIY
>TRBV3-1/TRBV3-2|TRBJ2-5
ASSQGGQMYQETQY
>TRBV2|TRBJ1-2
ASSEALEASHGYT
>TRBV6-6|TRBJ1-1
ASSWDRGGNTEAF
>TRBV27|TRBJ2-2
ASTRTGPNAGELF
>TRBV4-3|TRBJ2-1
ASSQGSGFYNEQF
>TRBV30|TRBJ1-2
AWRDRDHYGYT
>TRBV7-3|TRBJ2-7
ASSASSGHTYEQY
>TRBV6-5|TRBJ2-5
ASSFHRGEETQY
>TRBV6-6|TRBJ1-5
ASSQRGAQFDQPQH
>TRBV5-1|TRBJ2-5
ASSLQGAAGETQY
>TRBV28|TRBJ1-1
ASSSFDRGTEAF
>TRBV7-2|TRBJ2-1
ASSFEAQSYNEQF
>TRBV18|TRBJ2-7
ASSPLGYEQY
>TRBV7-2|TRBJ2-3
ASSDLGITQY
>TRBV28|TRBJ2-7
ASSPTRLGGYEQY
>TRBV30|TRBJ1-5
AWATGGHQPQH
>TRBV7-2|TRBJ2-5
ATRTSGSGETQY
>TRBV2|TRBJ2-6
ASSTGIAGANVLT
>TRBV5-6|TRBJ1-5
ASSLNVGSLEPQH
>TRBV18|TRBJ2-1
ASSPTTSGRANEQF
>TRBV5-4|TRBJ1-1
ASSLPNTEAF